This TCR beta chain was identified in a study of cytomegalovirus exposure and HLA in healthy donors. The assay was immunoSEQ multiplex PCR, and TCRdb's table has in-frame clones only and misses some. This table has under 200,000 clones, approximately 96% appearing once. V lost 6 bases to trimming and J lost 0 bases, with 14 bases between them. The CDR3 spans 15 residues. Germline-derived CDR1 and CDR2 are SGHVS and FNYEAQ. Study observations and caveats: A list of approximately 160 TCR beta chains associated with cytomegalovirus was given.

A note on this clone: The antigen is unknown.

J is TRBJ1-2 and V is TRBV7-6; D may be TRBD1 (5 bases). The sequencing sample was made of PBMCs. The sequence derives from a woman under 30 in good health and CMV-seronegative. The CDR3 loop reads CASSPGGLANYGYTF. For the CDR3, the DNA is TGTGCCAGCAGTCCCGGGGGATTAGCTAACTATGGCTACACCTTC.